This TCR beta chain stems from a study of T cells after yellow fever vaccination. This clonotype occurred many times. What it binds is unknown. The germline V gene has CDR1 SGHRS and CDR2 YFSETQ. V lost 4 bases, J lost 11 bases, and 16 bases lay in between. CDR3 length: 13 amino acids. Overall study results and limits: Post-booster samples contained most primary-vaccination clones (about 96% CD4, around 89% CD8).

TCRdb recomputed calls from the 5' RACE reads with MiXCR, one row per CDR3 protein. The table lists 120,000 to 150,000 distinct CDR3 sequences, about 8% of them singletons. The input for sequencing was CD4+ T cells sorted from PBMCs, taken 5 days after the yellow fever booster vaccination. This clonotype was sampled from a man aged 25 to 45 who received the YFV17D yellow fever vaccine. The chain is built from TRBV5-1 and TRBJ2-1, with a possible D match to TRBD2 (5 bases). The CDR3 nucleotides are TGCGCCAGCAGCCCCGAGGACTTGCAAAAGCAGTTCTTC. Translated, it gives CASSPEDLQKQFF.